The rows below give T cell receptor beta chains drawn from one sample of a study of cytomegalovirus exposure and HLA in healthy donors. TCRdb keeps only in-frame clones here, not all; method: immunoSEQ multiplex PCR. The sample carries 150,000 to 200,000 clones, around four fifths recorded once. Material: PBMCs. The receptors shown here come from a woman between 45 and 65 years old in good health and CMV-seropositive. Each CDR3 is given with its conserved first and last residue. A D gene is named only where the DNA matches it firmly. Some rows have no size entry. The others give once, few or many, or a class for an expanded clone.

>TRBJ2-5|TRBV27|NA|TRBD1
CASMGQGAETQYF
TGTGCCAGCATGGGACAGGGAGCAGAGACCCAGTACTTC
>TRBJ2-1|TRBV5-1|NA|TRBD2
CASSLASGTSGNNEQFF
TGCGCCAGCAGCTTGGCTTCCGGGACTAGCGGGAACAATGAGCAGTTCTTC
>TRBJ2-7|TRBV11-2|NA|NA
CASSLDTGTAYEQYF
TGTGCCAGCAGCTTAGATACAGGCACCGCCTACGAGCAGTACTTC
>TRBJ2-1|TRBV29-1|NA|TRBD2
CSVERGDYNEQFF
TGCAGCGTTGAACGGGGGGACTACAATGAGCAGTTCTTC
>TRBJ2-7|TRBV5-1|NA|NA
CASSLEGERSYEQYF
TGCGCCAGCAGCTTGGAGGGGGAGAGAAGTTACGAGCAGTACTTC
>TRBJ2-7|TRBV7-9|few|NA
CASSLRDTSYEQYF
TGTGCCAGCAGCTTACGGGACACTTCGTACGAGCAGTACTTC
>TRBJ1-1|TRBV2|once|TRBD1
CASIEQGVENTEAFF
TGTGCCAGCATCGAACAGGGGGTCGAGAACACTGAAGCTTTCTTT
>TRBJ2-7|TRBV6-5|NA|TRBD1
CASSYTSGQGQEQYF
TGTGCCAGCAGTTACACTTCGGGACAGGGACAGGAGCAGTACTTC
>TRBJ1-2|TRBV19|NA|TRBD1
CAMGQGRYGYTF
TGTGCCATGGGACAGGGACGGTATGGCTACACCTTC
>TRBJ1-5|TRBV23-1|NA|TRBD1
CASSHSGTGPSANQPQHF
TGCGCCAGCAGTCATAGCGGGACAGGGCCCTCCGCCAATCAGCCCCAGCATTTT
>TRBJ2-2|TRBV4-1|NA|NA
CASSQATGAAGELFF
TGCGCCAGCAGCCAAGCGACAGGAGCCGCCGGGGAGCTGTTTTTT
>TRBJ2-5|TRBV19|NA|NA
CASSSFLLYPEETQYF
TGTGCCAGTAGTTCTTTTCTCCTTTATCCAGAAGAGACCCAGTACTTC
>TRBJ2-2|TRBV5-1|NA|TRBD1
CASSLRQGAAGELFF
TGCGCCAGCAGCTTGAGACAGGGGGCTGCCGGGGAGCTGTTTTTT
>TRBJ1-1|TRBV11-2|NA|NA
CASSFGGGEAFF
TGTGCCAGCAGCTTCGGGGGAGGTGAAGCTTTCTTT
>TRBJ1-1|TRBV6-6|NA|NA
CASSPRGREAFF
TGTGCCAGCAGTCCTAGGGGCCGTGAAGCTTTCTTT
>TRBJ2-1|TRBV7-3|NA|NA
CASSLSGGTYNEQFF
TGTGCCAGCAGCTTAAGCGGGGGCACCTACAATGAGCAGTTCTTC
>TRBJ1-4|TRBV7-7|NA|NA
CASSLYRDYEKLFF
TGTGCCAGCAGCTTATACAGGGATTATGAAAAACTGTTTTTT
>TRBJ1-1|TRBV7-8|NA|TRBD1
CASSLRDRGSNTEAFF
TGTGCCAGCAGCTTAAGGGACAGGGGGTCAAACACTGAAGCTTTCTTT
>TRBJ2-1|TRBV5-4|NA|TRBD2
CASSPPGGYNEQFF
TGTGCCAGCAGCCCTCCGGGGGGATACAATGAGCAGTTCTTC
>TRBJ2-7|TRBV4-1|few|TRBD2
CASSAHPGGSSYEQYF
TGCGCCAGCAGCGCCCACCCGGGCGGGAGCTCCTACGAGCAGTACTTC
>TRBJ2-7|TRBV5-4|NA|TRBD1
CASSLDRGNEQYF
TGTGCCAGCAGCTTGGACAGGGGGAACGAGCAGTACTTC
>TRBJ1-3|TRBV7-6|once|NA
CASSLGGRGYSGNTIYF
TGTGCCAGCAGCTTAGGAGGAAGAGGTTACTCTGGAAACACCATATATTTT
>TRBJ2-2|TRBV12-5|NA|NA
CASGLEAGELFF
TGTGCTAGTGGTTTAGAGGCCGGGGAGCTGTTTTTT
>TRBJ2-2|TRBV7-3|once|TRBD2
CASSPTLTGTSASGELFF
TGTGCCAGCAGCCCAACCCTTACCGGGACTAGCGCCTCTGGGGAGCTGTTTTTT
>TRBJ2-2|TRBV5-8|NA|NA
CASSLRTPIYTGELFF
TGTGCCAGCAGCTTGCGGACTCCTATTTACACCGGGGAGCTGTTTTTT
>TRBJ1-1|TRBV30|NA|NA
CAWSVRTLAFF
TGTGCCTGGAGTGTACGGACTTTAGCTTTCTTT
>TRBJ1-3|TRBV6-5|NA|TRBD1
CASSFRGGNTIYF
TGTGCCAGCAGTTTCAGGGGGGGAAACACCATATATTTT
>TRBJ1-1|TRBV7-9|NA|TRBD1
CASSSGGWTEAFF
TGTGCCAGCAGCTCAGGGGGTTGGACTGAAGCTTTCTTT
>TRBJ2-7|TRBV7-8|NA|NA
CASSPKRTRAYEQYF
TGTGCCAGCAGCCCCAAGCGGACTCGAGCCTACGAGCAGTACTTC
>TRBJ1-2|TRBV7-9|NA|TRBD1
CASSASGGVNYGYTF
TGTGCCAGCAGCGCCTCAGGGGGAGTTAACTATGGCTACACCTTC
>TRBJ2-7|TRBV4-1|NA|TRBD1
CASSQVDRGYEQYF
TGCGCCAGCAGCCAGGTGGACAGGGGCTACGAGCAGTACTTC
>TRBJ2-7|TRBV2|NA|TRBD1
CASTGTVYEQYF
TGTGCCAGTACCGGGACAGTCTACGAGCAGTACTTC
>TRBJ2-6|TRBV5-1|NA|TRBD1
CASSAGGGGANVLTF
TGCGCCAGCAGCGCAGGGGGCGGAGGGGCCAACGTCCTGACTTTC
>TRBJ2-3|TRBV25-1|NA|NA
CATQAGATGGDTQYF
TGTGCCACTCAGGCGGGGGCCACGGGGGGAGATACGCAGTATTTT
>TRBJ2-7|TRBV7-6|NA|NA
CASSLKSGGEQYF
TGTGCCAGCAGCTTAAAATCCGGGGGCGAGCAGTACTTC
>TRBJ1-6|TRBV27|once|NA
CASSSPGGGYNSPLHF
TGTGCCAGCAGTTCCCCGGGAGGGGGTTATAATTCACCCCTCCACTTT
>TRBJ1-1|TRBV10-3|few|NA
CAIQGPLNTEAFF
TGTGCCATCCAGGGTCCGCTGAACACTGAAGCTTTCTTT
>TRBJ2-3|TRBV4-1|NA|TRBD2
CASSQSTSGGPYTDTQYF
TGCGCCAGCAGCCAATCGACTAGCGGGGGGCCTTACACAGATACGCAGTATTTT
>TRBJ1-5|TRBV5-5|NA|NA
CASSPSSGALRNQPQHF
TGTGCCAGCAGCCCCAGTTCAGGGGCCCTTAGGAATCAGCCCCAGCATTTT
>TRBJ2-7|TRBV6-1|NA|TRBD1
CASSDRGTGSSYEQYF
TGTGCCAGCAGTGATCGTGGGACAGGGTCGTCCTACGAGCAGTACTTC
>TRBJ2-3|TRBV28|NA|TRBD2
CASSQRLAGQDTQYF
TGTGCCAGCAGTCAACGACTAGCGGGGCAAGATACGCAGTATTTT
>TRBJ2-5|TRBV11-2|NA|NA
CASSFTGTQYF
TGTGCCAGCAGCTTTACCGGGACCCAGTACTTC